This T cell receptor (beta chain) was documented in a study of CD8 T cells in ankylosing spondylitis. Study-level results: Relatively scarce in peripheral blood, disease-linked clones were CD8+.

This clonotype was seen repeatedly, ten times or more. The antigen is unknown. Deletions cut 3 bases from V and 3 bases from J, with 5 bases between. This CDR3 is 12 amino acids long. Making use of molecular barcodes, quantitative 5'-RACE generated TCR beta libraries. TCRdb re-called the 5' RACE reads with MiXCR, one entry per CDR3 protein. The sample lists 250,000 to 400,000 distinct CDR3 sequences; around a tenth were seen once. The sequenced sample consisted of blood, either unsorted or a sorted T cell fraction (not recorded which). The V gene is TRBV12-3 or TRBV12-4, the J gene TRBJ1-2; weak D call: TRBD1 (5 bases). This TCR derives from a female donor with ankylosing spondylitis or in good health (not recorded which). The CDR3 DNA follows: TGTGCCAGCAGTTTGGGGCACTATGGCTACACCTTC. This translates into CASSLGHYGYTF.